What follows are 10 T cell receptor beta chains derived from one specimen sequenced in a study of OX40 agonist ivuxolimab in advanced cancers. Repertoires were generated with immunoSEQ multiplex PCR, while TCRdb's copy carries only in-frame clones and drops some. The sample lists 75,000 to 100,000 clones, less than 85% occurring once. This specimen was CD4+ or CD8+ T cells sorted from blood, taken in a trial of the OX40 agonist ivuxolimab. The receptors come from an adult with an advanced solid tumor such as melanoma, head and neck, liver or kidney cancer.

The V call is TRBV4-2, the J call TRBJ2-3; possible D gene TRBD2, 5 bases. The CDR3 contains 17 residues. The V gene lost 3 bases and the J gene lost 3 bases, with 19 bases spanning the gap. Per the germline V gene, CDR1 is LGHNA and CDR2 is YNFKEQ. The CDR3 protein is CASSHPDSLGLTDTQYF. The CDR3, as DNA: TGTGCCAGCAGCCATCCTGACTCACTAGGCTTGACAGATACGCAGTATTTT.

This clone came up a few times. The chain joins TRBV7-7 to TRBJ2-1, with D unclear. The CDR3 covers 14 residues. Germline CDR1 reads SSHAT; CDR2 reads FNYEAQ (reference sequence). V shed 2 bases and J shed 10 bases, with 15 bases lying between them. As DNA, the CDR3 is TGTGCCAGCAGCTTAACGGGTTCCGATTTCGAGCAGTTCTTC. Its translation is CASSLTGSDFEQFF.

The CDR3 nucleotides read TGCGCCAGCAGCTTCGACCGGGGGCCAACCGGGGAGCTGTTTTTT. Residues: CASSFDRGPTGELFF. The gene calls are TRBV4-3 and TRBJ2-2, with D perhaps TRBD1 or TRBD2 (6 bases each). Germline lookup yields CDR1 LGHNA and CDR2 YSLEER. With 5 bases removed from V and 5 bases from J, the gap between germline ends came to 15 bases. This CDR3 is built from 15 residues.

CDR3 coding DNA: TGTGCCAGCAGTTTATCAACGGGGGCGGCTCAGCCCCAGCATTTT. Translating gives CASSLSTGAAQPQHF. The chain links TRBV7-8 to TRBJ1-5, with a possible D match to TRBD1 (6 bases). CDR3 length equals 15 residues. Germline assignment: CDR1 SGHVS and CDR2 FQNEAQ. V lost 6 bases and J lost 6, with 18 bases in between.

The chain carries TRBV7-9 and TRBJ2-5; 7 nucleotides match TRBD2. The CDR3 is 14 residues long. V was pared by 1 base and J by 3 bases, with 2 bases of the junction left unmatched. CDR1 is SEHNR, CDR2 FQNEAQ, per germline (reference sequence). CDR3 in DNA: TGTGCCAGCAGCTTAGGTCTAGCGGAAGAGACCCAGTACTTC. As protein: CASSLGLAEETQYF.

This chain joins TRBV7-2 and TRBJ2-7; 10 bases are a match to TRBD2. Germline CDR1 SGHTA, CDR2 FQGNSA. CDR3 length: 16 residues. Trimming cost V 3 bases and J 3 bases; bases outside gene matches: 8. The CDR3 spells CASSLVSGGAGYEQYF. In DNA form, the CDR3 reads TGTGCCAGCAGCTTGGTCAGCGGGGGGGCAGGCTACGAGCAGTACTTC.

The chain is built from TRBV30 and TRBJ1-5, with D uncertain. The ends were cut back, 2 bases at V and 0 bases at J, with 8 bases in the middle. This CDR3 is built from 14 residues. The germline CDR1 and CDR2 sequences are GTSNPN and SVGIG (reference sequence). The CDR3 coding sequence is TGTGCCTGGAGTCCAGTTACTAGCAATCAGCCCCAGCATTTT. Protein sequence: CAWSPVTSNQPQHF.

The rearrangement links TRBV5-4 to TRBJ2-2; D might be TRBD2 (5 bases). This CDR3 spans 13 amino acids. The V gene lost 4 bases and the J gene lost 7 bases, with 11 bases spanning the gap. Germline V CDR1 and CDR2: SGHNT, YYREEE (reference sequence). The CDR3: CASSPGLDGELFF. CDR3 DNA: TGTGCCAGCAGCCCCGGACTGGACGGGGAGCTGTTTTTT.

The rearrangement joins TRBV29-1 to TRBJ2-3, with TRBD2 matching 7 bases. After removal of 8 bases from V and 5 bases from J, the junction contained 7 bases not matched to a gene. The CDR3 is made up of 12 amino acids. Germline V gene sequence: CDR1 SQVTM, CDR2 ANQGSEA. CDR3: CSSRAGRDTQYF. CDR3 coding DNA: TGCAGCTCTAGAGCGGGACGAGATACGCAGTATTTT.

The chain recombines TRBV7-3 with TRBJ2-1; D is uncertain. CDR1 and CDR2 (germline): SGHTA, FQGTGA. The CDR3 has 14 residues. The V gene lost 5 bases and the J gene lost 8 bases, with 16 bases spanning the gap. The CDR3 here is CASSPTNGGHEQFF. As DNA, the CDR3 is TGTGCCAGCAGCCCCACCAACGGTGGGCATGAGCAGTTCTTC.